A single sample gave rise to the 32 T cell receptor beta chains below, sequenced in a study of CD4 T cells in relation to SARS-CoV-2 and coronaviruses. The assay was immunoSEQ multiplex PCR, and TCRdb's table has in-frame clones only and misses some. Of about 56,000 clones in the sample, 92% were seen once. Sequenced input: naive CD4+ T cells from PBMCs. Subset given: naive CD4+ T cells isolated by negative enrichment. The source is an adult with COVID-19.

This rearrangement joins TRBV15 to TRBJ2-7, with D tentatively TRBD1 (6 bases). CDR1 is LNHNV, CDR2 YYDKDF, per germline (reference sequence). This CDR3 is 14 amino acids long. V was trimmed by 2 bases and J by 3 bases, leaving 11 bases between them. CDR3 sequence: CATSRPGDLYEQYF. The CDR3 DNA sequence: TGTGCCACCAGCAGACCAGGGGATCTCTACGAGCAGTACTTC.

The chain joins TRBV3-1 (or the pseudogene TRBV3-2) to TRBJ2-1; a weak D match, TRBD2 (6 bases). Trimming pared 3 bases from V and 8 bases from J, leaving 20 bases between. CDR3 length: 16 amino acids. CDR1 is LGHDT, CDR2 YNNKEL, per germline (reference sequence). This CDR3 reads CASSQSWDSRVDEQFF. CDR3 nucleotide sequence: TGTGCCAGCAGCCAGAGCTGGGACTCGCGAGTCGATGAGCAGTTCTTC.

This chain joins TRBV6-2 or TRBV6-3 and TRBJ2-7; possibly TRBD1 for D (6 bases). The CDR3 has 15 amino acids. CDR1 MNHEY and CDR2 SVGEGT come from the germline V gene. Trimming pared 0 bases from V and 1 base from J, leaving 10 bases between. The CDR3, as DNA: TGTGCCAGCAGTTACTCAGGACAGAAGTCCTACGAGCAGTACTTC. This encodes CASSYSGQKSYEQYF.

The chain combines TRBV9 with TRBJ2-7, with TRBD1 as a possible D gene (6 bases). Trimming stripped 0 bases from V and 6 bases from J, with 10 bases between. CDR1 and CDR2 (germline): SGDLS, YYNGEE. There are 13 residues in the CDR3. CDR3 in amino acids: CASSVEGGREQYF. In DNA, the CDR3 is TGTGCCAGCAGCGTAGAAGGGGGTCGCGAGCAGTACTTC.

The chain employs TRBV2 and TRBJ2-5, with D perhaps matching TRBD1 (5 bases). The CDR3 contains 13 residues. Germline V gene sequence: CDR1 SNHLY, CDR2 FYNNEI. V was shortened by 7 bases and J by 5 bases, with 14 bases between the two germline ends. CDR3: CASMGQISETQYF. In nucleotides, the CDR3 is TGTGCCAGCATGGGGCAGATTTCTGAGACCCAGTACTTC.

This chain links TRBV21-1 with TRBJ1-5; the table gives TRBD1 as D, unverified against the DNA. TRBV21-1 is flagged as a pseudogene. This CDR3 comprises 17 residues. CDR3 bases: TGTGCCAGAATACAAAACCGGGACAGGGCCTTTGGTTGTCCCCAGCATTTT. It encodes CARIQNRDRAFGCPQHF.

The CDR3 here is CAPRLELAGGFDEQFF. Written as DNA, the CDR3 is TGTGCCCCCAGGCTGGAACTAGCGGGAGGTTTCGATGAGCAGTTCTTC. V gene TRBV25-1 combines with J gene TRBJ2-1, with 12 positions matching TRBD2. The germline CDR1 and CDR2 sequences are MGHDK and SYGVNS. V lost 11 bases, J lost 8 bases, and 16 bases stayed unmatched. The CDR3 is 16 residues long.

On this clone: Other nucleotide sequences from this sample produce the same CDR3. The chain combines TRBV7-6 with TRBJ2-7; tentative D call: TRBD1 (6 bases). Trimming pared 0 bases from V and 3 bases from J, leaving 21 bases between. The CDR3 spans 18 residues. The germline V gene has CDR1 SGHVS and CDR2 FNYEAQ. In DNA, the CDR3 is TGTGCCAGCAGCTTAGCCGCTCAGAGTACAGGGACCTACTACGAGCAGTACTTC. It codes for CASSLAAQSTGTYYEQYF.

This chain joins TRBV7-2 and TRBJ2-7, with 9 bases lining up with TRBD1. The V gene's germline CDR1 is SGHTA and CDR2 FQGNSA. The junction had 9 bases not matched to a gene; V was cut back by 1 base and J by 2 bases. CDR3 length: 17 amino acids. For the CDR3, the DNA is TGTGCCAGCAGCTTAGTATGGGCGGGACAGGGTCCCTACGAGCAGTACTTC. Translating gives CASSLVWAGQGPYEQYF.

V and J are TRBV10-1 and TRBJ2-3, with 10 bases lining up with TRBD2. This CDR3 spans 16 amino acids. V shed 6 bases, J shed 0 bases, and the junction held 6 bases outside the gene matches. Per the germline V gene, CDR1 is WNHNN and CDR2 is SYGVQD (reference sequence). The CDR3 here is CASSESLAGSTDTQYF. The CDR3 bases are TGCGCCAGCAGCGAATCACTAGCGGGAAGCACAGATACGCAGTATTTT.

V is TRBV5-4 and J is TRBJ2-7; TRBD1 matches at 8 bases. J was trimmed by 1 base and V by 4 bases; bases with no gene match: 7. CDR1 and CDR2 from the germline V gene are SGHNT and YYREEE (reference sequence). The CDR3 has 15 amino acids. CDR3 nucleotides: TGTGCCAGCAGCATCGGGACAGGCCCTTCCTACGAGCAGTACTTC. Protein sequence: CASSIGTGPSYEQYF.

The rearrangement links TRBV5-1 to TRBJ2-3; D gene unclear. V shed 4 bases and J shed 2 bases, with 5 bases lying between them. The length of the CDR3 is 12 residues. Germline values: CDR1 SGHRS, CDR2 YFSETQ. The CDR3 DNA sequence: TGCGCCAGCAGCACGGACACAGATACGCAGTATTTT. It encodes CASSTDTDTQYF. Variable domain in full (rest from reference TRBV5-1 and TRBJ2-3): KAGVTQTPRYLIKTRGQQVTLSCSPISGHRSVSWYQQTPGQGLQFLFEYFSETQRNKGNFPGRFSGRQFSNSRSEMNVSTLELGDSALYLCASSTDTDTQYFGPGTRLTVL.

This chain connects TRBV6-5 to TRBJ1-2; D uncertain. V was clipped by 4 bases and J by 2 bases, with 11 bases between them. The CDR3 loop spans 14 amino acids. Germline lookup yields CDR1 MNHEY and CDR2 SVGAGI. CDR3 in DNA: TGTGCCAGCAGTTCCCCCCCACGGAACTATGGCTACACCTTC. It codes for CASSSPPRNYGYTF.

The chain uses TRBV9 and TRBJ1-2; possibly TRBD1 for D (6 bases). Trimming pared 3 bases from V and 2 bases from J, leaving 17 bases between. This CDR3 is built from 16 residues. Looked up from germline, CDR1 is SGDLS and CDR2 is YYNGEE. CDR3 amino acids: CASSAYNRDVNYGYTF. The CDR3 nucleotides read TGTGCCAGCAGCGCATACAACAGGGACGTCAACTATGGCTACACCTTC.

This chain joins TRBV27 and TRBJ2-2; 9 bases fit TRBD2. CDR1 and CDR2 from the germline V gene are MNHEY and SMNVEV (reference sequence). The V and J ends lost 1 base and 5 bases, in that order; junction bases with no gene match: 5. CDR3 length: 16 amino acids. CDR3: CASSLFAGGLTGELFF. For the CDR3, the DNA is TGTGCCAGCAGTTTATTTGCGGGAGGGCTTACCGGGGAGCTGTTTTTT.

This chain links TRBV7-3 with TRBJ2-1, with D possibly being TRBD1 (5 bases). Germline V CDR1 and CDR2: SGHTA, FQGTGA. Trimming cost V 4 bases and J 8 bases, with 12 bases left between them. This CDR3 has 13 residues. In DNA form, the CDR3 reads TGTGCCAGCAGCTACGTAGGGGTACATGAGCAGTTCTTC. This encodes CASSYVGVHEQFF.

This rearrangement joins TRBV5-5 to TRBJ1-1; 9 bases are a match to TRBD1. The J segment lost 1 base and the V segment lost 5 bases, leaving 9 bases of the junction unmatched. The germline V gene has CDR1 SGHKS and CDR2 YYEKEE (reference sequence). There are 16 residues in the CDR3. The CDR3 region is CASRRMTGGGNTEAFF. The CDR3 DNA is TGTGCCAGCAGAAGAATGACAGGGGGGGGGAACACTGAAGCTTTCTTT. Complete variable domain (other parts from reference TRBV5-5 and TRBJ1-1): DAGVTQSPTHLIKTRGQQVTLRCSPISGHKSVSWYQQVLGQGPQFIFQYYEKEERGRGNFPDRFSARQFPNYSSELNVNALLLGDSALYLCASRRMTGGGNTEAFFGQGTRLTVV.

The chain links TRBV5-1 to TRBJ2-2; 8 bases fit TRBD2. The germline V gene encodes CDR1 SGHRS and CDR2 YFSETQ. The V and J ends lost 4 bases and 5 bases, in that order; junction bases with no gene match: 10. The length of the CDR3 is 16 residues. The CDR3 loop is CASSATGTRNTGELFF. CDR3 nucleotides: TGCGCCAGCAGCGCAACCGGGACTAGGAATACCGGGGAGCTGTTTTTT.

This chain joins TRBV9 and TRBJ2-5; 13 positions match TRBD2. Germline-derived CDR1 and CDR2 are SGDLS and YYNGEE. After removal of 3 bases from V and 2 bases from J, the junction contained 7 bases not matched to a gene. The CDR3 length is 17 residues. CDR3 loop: CASSEGTSGIRQETQYF. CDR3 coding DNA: TGTGCCAGCAGCGAAGGGACTAGCGGGATTCGGCAAGAGACCCAGTACTTC.

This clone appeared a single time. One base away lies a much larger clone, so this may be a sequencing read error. The CDR3 nucleotides are TGTGCCAGCAGCTCAACAGATACGCAGTATTTT. It specifies CASSSTDTQYF. The chain combines TRBV13 with TRBJ2-3; D ambiguous. Per the germline V gene, CDR1 is PRHDT and CDR2 is FYEKMQ (reference sequence). The V end was cut by 4 bases, the J end by 3 bases, with 2 bases between. This CDR3 has 11 amino acids.

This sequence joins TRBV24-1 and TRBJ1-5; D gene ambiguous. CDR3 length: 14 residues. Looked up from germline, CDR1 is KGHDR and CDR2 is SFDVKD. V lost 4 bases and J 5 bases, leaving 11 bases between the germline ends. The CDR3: CATSEQTTDQPQHF. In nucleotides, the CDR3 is TGTGCCACCAGTGAGCAGACGACCGATCAGCCCCAGCATTTT.

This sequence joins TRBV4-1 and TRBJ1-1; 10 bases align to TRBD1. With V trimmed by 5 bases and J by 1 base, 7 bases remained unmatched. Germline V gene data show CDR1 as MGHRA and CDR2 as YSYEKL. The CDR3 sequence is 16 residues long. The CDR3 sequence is CASSDPGQGKNTEAFF. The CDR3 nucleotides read TGCGCCAGCAGCGATCCGGGACAGGGGAAGAACACTGAAGCTTTCTTT.

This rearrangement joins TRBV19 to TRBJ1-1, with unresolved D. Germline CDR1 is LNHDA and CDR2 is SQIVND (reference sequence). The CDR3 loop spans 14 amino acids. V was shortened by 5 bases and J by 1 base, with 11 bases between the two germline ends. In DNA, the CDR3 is TGTGCCAGTAGTTTAGCAATCGCGAACACTGAAGCTTTCTTT. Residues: CASSLAIANTEAFF. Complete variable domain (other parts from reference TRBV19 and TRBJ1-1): DGGITQSPKYLFRKEGQNVTLSCEQNLNHDAMYWYRQDPGQGLRLIYYSQIVNDFQKGDIAEGYSVSREKKESFPLTVTSAQKNPTAFYLCASSLAIANTEAFFGQGTRLTVV.

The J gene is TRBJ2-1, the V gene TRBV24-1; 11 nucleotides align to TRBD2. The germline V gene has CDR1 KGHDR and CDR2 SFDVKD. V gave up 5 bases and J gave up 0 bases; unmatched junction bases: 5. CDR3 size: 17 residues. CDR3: CATSAQTSGVSYNEQFF. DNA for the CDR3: TGTGCCACCAGTGCCCAGACTAGCGGGGTCTCCTACAATGAGCAGTTCTTC.

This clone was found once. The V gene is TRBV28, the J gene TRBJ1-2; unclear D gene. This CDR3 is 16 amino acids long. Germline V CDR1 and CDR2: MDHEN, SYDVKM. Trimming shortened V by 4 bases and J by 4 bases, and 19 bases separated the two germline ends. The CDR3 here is CASSSSSPLPGYGYTF. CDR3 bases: TGTGCCAGCAGTTCCTCGAGCCCTCTCCCGGGCTATGGCTACACCTTC.

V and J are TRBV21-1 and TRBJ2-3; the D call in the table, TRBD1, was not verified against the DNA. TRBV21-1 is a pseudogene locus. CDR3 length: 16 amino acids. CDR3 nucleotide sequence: TGTGCCAGCAGCACTAGAGACAGGGGGCGTGGAGATACGCAGTATTTT. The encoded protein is CASSTRDRGRGDTQYF.

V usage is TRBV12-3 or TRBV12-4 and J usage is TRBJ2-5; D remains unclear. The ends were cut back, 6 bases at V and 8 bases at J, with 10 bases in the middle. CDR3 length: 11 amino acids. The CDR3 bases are TGTGCCAGCAGGGACCTCGAAACCCAGTACTTC. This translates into CASRDLETQYF.

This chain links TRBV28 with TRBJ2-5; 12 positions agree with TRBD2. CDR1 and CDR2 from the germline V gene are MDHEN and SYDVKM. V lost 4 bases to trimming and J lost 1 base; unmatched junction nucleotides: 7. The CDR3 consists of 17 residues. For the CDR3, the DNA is TGTGCCAGCAGTTCACTAGCGGGAGGACCTCCCCAAGAGACCCAGTACTTC. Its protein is CASSSLAGGPPQETQYF.

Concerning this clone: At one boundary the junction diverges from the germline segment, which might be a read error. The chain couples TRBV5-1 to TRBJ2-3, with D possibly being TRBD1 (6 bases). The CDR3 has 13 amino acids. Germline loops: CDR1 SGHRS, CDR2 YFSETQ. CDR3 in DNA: TGCGCCAGCAGCTTGGACAGGGCAGAGACGCAGTATTTT. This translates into CASSLDRAETQYF.

The chain's CDR3 is CASSLGLGGRLYEQFF. Here the CDR3 DNA reads TGCGCCAGCAGCTTGGGGTTGGGCGGGAGGTTGTATGAGCAGTTCTTC. This chain links TRBV5-1 with TRBJ2-1; 8 bases map to TRBD2. After removal of 0 bases from V and 8 bases from J, the junction contained 10 bases not matched to a gene. In germline, CDR1 is SGHRS, CDR2 YFSETQ. CDR3 length: 16 amino acids.

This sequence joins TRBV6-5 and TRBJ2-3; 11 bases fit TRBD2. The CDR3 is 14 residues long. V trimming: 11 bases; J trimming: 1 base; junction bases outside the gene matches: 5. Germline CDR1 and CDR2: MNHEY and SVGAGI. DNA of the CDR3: TGTGCCTGTAGCGGGAGGGCGCGCACAGATACGCAGTATTTT. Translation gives CACSGRARTDTQYF.

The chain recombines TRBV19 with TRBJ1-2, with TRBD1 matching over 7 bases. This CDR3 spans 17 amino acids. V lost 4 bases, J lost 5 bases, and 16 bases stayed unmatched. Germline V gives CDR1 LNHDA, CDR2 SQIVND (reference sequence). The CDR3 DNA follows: TGTGCCAGTAGTACCTTAGAACGACAGGGTCTAGGGTATGGCTACACCTTC. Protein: CASSTLERQGLGYGYTF.